This T cell receptor beta chain was profiled in a study of T cell responses to AZD1222 COVID-19 vaccine. Study results and limitations: Elevations in Spike-specific TCR breadth and depth followed administration of two AZD1222 doses. Mapped onto spike, vaccine-associated CD4 TCRs spanned it and were dominant at 160-218 and 743-854. In a largely white British group with more females than males, clonal diversity was possibly underestimated.

Data came from immunoSEQ multiplex PCR; TCRdb stores just in-frame clones and leaves some out. The top ten hold 11% of the sample, which has about 180,000 clones, around 88% seen once. Points on this clone: Its target is unknown.

Germline V gene sequence: CDR1 MDHEN, CDR2 SYDVKM. Trimming cost V 9 bases and J 6 bases; bases outside gene matches: 9. This CDR3 has 14 amino acids. Sequenced here: peripheral blood, sampled 28 days after the second AZD1222 dose. This chain connects TRBV28 to TRBJ2-2; 8 nucleotides line up with TRBD1. The receptor's source is an adult who received the AZD1222 COVID-19 vaccine. The CDR3 loop reads CASSLDRVAGELFF. CDR3 nucleotide sequence: TGTGCCAGTTCTCTGGACAGGGTGGCCGGGGAGCTGTTTTTT.